This T cell receptor beta chain was documented in a study of blood T cell repertoires in COVID-19. Looking at the study overall: The cDNA or gDNA used as material had been derived from T cells, B-cell-depleted T cells, or PBMCs.

The method was immunoSEQ multiplex PCR; TCRdb's version includes in-frame clones alone and lacks a portion of them. The profile covers around 450,000 clones, with roughly 91% appearing a single time and about 0.57% taken by the ten largest. Germline trimming cut 10 bases from V and 6 bases from J; bases unmatched to any gene: 7. The CDR3 length is 13 residues. Germline lookup yields CDR1 WNHNN and CDR2 SYGVQD (reference sequence). Participants were aged roughly 18 to 89 years from 24 US areas. Participants had their cohort set by participant-reported clinical history. The chain combines TRBV10-1 with TRBJ1-5; TRBD1 matches 9 bases. The sequencing sample was made of PBMCs or T cells enriched from blood (not recorded which). This receptor was identified in a man between 18 and 29 years old who had recovered from COVID-19. CDR3 residues: CATTDRGSQPQHF. In DNA, the CDR3 is TGCGCCACAACGGACAGGGGATCTCAGCCCCAGCATTTT.